Shown below are 28 T cell receptor beta chains from a single sample sequenced in a study of blood T cell repertoires in COVID-19. Using immunoSEQ multiplex PCR, the repertoire was profiled, and TCRdb retains in-frame clones only, with some absent. The sample lists roughly 130,000 clones, around 85% occurring once. Source material: PBMCs or T cells enriched from blood (not recorded which). The receptor set was obtained from a man aged 45-65 years who had recovered from COVID-19.

Notes on this clone: One base away lies a much larger clone, so this may be a sequencing read error. V and J are TRBV14 and TRBJ1-2; D may be TRBD1 (6 bases). Deletions cut 4 bases from V and 5 bases from J, with 8 bases between. There are 12 residues in the CDR3. The germline gives CDR1 SGHDN, CDR2 FVKESK. The CDR3 bases are TGTGCCAGCAGCCCAGGGGCGTATGGCTACACCTTC. Translating gives CASSPGAYGYTF.

The rearrangement uses TRBV4-3 and TRBJ2-1, with D tentatively TRBD2 (5 bases). The germline V gene encodes CDR1 LGHNA and CDR2 YSLEER. This CDR3 is 16 amino acids long. V shed 1 base and J shed 2 bases, with 12 bases lying between them. The CDR3 sequence is CASSQAEVGTYNEQFF. CDR3 nucleotides: TGCGCCAGCAGCCAAGCGGAGGTCGGAACCTACAATGAGCAGTTCTTC.

The rearrangement links TRBV7-8 to TRBJ1-5, with TRBD1 as a possible D gene (6 bases). Trimming cost V 0 bases and J 0 bases, with 9 bases left between them. The CDR3 length is 16 residues. Germline V gene sequence: CDR1 SGHVS, CDR2 FQNEAQ. CDR3 coding DNA: TGTGCCAGCAGCTTAGCGAGGACAGTTAGCAATCAGCCCCAGCATTTT. Protein: CASSLARTVSNQPQHF.

The V call is TRBV7-6, the J call TRBJ1-1, with TRBD1 identical over 8 bases. This CDR3 spans 13 amino acids. The J segment lost 5 bases and the V segment lost 5 bases, leaving 4 bases of the junction unmatched. Germline V gene lookup returns CDR1 SGHVS and CDR2 FNYEAQ. CDR3 sequence reads: CASSPDRETEAFF. The CDR3 DNA reads as TGTGCCAGCAGCCCGGACAGGGAAACTGAAGCTTTCTTT.

The V gene is TRBV3-1 (or the pseudogene TRBV3-2), the J gene TRBJ1-2; a possible D gene is TRBD1 (5 bases). Looked up from germline, CDR1 is LGHDT and CDR2 is YNNKEL (reference sequence). The CDR3 extends over 14 amino acids. Trimming shortened V by 1 base and J by 6 bases, and 12 bases separated the two germline ends. The CDR3 nucleotides read TGTGCCAGCAGCCAAGGTGGCAGGGAAAATGGCTACACCTTC. Translating gives CASSQGGRENGYTF.

This clone appeared once. The chain links TRBV7-3 to TRBJ1-1; perhaps TRBD1 as D (5 bases). V was trimmed by 2 bases and J by 11 bases, leaving 15 bases between them. The CDR3 contains 13 residues. CDR1 and CDR2 (germline): SGHTA, FQGTGA. CDR3 bases: TGTGCCAGCAGCTTAGGAGGGGCGGATCGGGCTTTCTTT. Protein product: CASSLGGADRAFF. Together with reference TRBV7-3 and TRBJ1-1, the CDR3 gives the full variable domain: GAGVSQTPSNKVTEKGKYVELRCDPISGHTALYWYRQSLGQGPEFLIYFQGTGAADDSGLPNDRFFAVRPEGSVSTLKIQRTERGDSAVYLCASSLGGADRAFFGQGTRLTVV.

V and J are TRBV6-1 and TRBJ1-1; TRBD1 is a possible D gene (5 bases). Germline V gene data show CDR1 as MNHNS and CDR2 as SASEGT. Trimming stripped 0 bases from V and 8 bases from J, with 16 bases between. The CDR3 is made up of 15 amino acids. The CDR3 DNA reads as TGTGCCAGCAGTGAAGCGCTTCGTCGTAGGGGCGAAGCTTTCTTT. Its translation is CASSEALRRRGEAFF.

V usage is TRBV25-1 and J usage is TRBJ1-4, with 10 bases matching TRBD1. The CDR3 consists of 13 residues. Germline V CDR1 and CDR2: MGHDK, SYGVNS. V shed 6 bases and J 8 bases; nucleotides not matched to a gene: 3. The CDR3 sequence: CASRTGGQEKLFF. The CDR3 DNA is TGTGCCAGCAGGACAGGGGGCCAGGAAAAACTGTTTTTT. Drawing the rest from reference TRBV25-1 and TRBJ1-4, the complete variable domain is EADIYQTPRYLVIGTGKKITLECSQTMGHDKMYWYQQDPGMELHLIHYSYGVNSTEKGDLSSESTVSRIRTEHFPLTLESARPSHTSQYLCASRTGGQEKLFFGSGTQLSVL.

The chain employs TRBV7-9 and TRBJ1-1, with D hard to call. V was trimmed by 7 bases and J by 1 base, leaving 10 bases between them. Per the germline V gene, CDR1 is SEHNR and CDR2 is FQNEAQ (reference sequence). The CDR3 length is 13 residues. CDR3 sequence: CASNTNPNTEAFF. CDR3 coding DNA: TGTGCCAGCAACACGAATCCGAACACTGAAGCTTTCTTT.

This clone was counted only a few times. The V gene is TRBV18, the J gene TRBJ1-5; the D gene is possibly TRBD1 (6 bases). Per germline, CDR1 KGHSH and CDR2 LQKENI. V lost 3 bases, J lost 6 bases, and 15 bases lay in between. The CDR3 totals 15 residues. CDR3 amino acids: CASSPTRDRTQPQHF. CDR3 coding DNA: TGTGCCAGCTCACCGACCCGCGACAGGACTCAGCCCCAGCATTTT.

The V and J genes are TRBV7-3 and TRBJ2-1; D is possibly TRBD1 (5 bases). V dropped 2 bases and J dropped 11 bases, with 13 bases sitting between them. From germline, CDR1 is SGHTA and CDR2 FQGTGA. The CDR3 has 13 residues. DNA of the CDR3: TGTGCCAGCAGCTTATACCAGGGCGTCCAGCAGTTCTTC. This sequence encodes CASSLYQGVQQFF.

The J gene is TRBJ2-2, the V gene TRBV11-1; 10 nucleotides align to TRBD2. Germline CDR1 SGHAT, CDR2 FQDESV (reference sequence). The ends lost 6 bases at V and 1 base at J; junction bases unmatched: 5. The CDR3 is 16 amino acids. The CDR3 loop reads CASRGAGGVNTGELFF. The CDR3 DNA reads as TGTGCCAGCAGAGGAGCGGGGGGGGTGAACACCGGGGAGCTGTTTTTT.

The gene calls are TRBV6-5 and TRBJ1-2, with TRBD1 as a possible D gene (5 bases). Germline CDR1 is MNHEY and CDR2 is SVGAGI. The CDR3 is 15 amino acids. V was shortened by 0 bases and J by 6 bases, with 14 bases between the two germline ends. The CDR3 is CASSYSYGTFDGYTF. CDR3 coding DNA: TGTGCCAGCAGTTACTCTTACGGGACTTTCGATGGCTACACCTTC.

The chain links TRBV7-3 to TRBJ2-5; 10 bases line up with TRBD2. V lost 5 bases, J lost 8 bases, and 8 bases stayed unmatched. The CDR3 length is 14 residues. Germline CDR1 is SGHTA and CDR2 is FQGTGA. The CDR3 here is CASSPQSGGATQYF. The CDR3 DNA reads TGTGCCAGCAGCCCCCAGAGCGGGGGGGCTACCCAGTACTTC.

The rearrangement uses TRBV10-3 and TRBJ1-5, with unresolved D. The CDR3 covers 13 residues. Trimming removed 7 bases from V and 4 bases from J, with 11 bases in between. Looked up from germline, CDR1 is ENHRY and CDR2 is SYGVKD. The DNA of the CDR3 is TGTGCCATCACTGGTGGAGGGAATCAGCCCCAGCATTTT. Protein sequence: CAITGGGNQPQHF.

The chain employs TRBV5-6 and TRBJ1-5; D not certain. From germline, CDR1 is SGHDT and CDR2 YYEEEE. V lost 2 bases to trimming and J lost 5 bases, with 17 bases between them. The CDR3 contains 16 residues. Written as DNA, the CDR3 is TGTGCCAGCAGCTTCATGGGAGTCGGGAGCGATCAGCCCCAGCATTTT. It specifies CASSFMGVGSDQPQHF.

J is TRBJ2-1 and V is TRBV4-2, with a tentative D call TRBD2 (5 bases). CDR1 is LGHNA, CDR2 YNFKEQ, per germline. The CDR3 sequence is 12 residues long. Here the CDR3 reads CASGLSYNEQFF. For the CDR3, the DNA is TGTGCGTCCGGACTTTCCTACAATGAGCAGTTCTTC.

This chain joins TRBV9 and TRBJ1-2, with a possible D match to TRBD1 (6 bases). The germline V gene has CDR1 SGDLS and CDR2 YYNGEE. Trimming took 3 bases from V and 6 from J, leaving 18 bases between them. The CDR3 contains 15 residues. The CDR3 nucleotides read TGTGCCAGCAGCGCTCGGATGTGGGGGCAGGATGGCTACACCTTC. It codes for CASSARMWGQDGYTF.

A note on this clone: The junction departs from germline at one end; a sequencing error may be responsible. The chain recombines TRBV7-6 with TRBJ1-4; D not certain. The CDR3 extends over 15 amino acids. CDR1 is SGHVS, CDR2 FNYEAQ, per germline. Here the CDR3 reads CASSLKFGVNEKLFF. The CDR3 nucleotides read TGTGCTAGCAGCTTGAAATTCGGGGTCAATGAAAAACTGTTTTTT.

This chain connects TRBV6-2 or TRBV6-3 to TRBJ1-5; D possibly corresponds to TRBD1 (6 bases). Between the trimmed V and J ends, which lost 6 bases and 4 bases, there was a span of 19 bases. Germline assignment: CDR1 MNHEY and CDR2 SVGEGT. This CDR3 spans 16 amino acids. CDR3 in DNA: TGTGCCAGCAGCTCTATGGACATAAGGGGGAATCAGCCCCAGCATTTT. Its translation is CASSSMDIRGNQPQHF.

The V gene is TRBV15, the J gene TRBJ1-4, with no clear D. This CDR3 has 13 residues. Deletions cut 1 base from V and 5 bases from J, with 5 bases between. CDR1 is LNHNV, CDR2 YYDKDF, per germline (reference sequence). Here the CDR3 DNA reads TGTGCCACCAGCAGAGGAGGGAATGAAAAACTGTTTTTT. Encoded protein: CATSRGGNEKLFF.

This chain joins TRBV2 and TRBJ2-1; 7 bases line up with TRBD1. This CDR3 comprises 18 residues. CDR1 is SNHLY and CDR2 is FYNNEI in the germline V gene. The J segment lost 0 bases and the V segment lost 6 bases, leaving 14 bases of the junction unmatched. CDR3 DNA sequence: TGTGCCAGCAGGGGCTCCCCCCGACAGGGTAGCTCCTACAATGAGCAGTTCTTC. It yields the protein CASRGSPRQGSSYNEQFF. Based on the CDR3 plus reference TRBV2 and TRBJ2-1, the full variable domain is EPEVTQTPSHQVTQMGQEVILRCVPISNHLYFYWYRQILGQKVEFLVSFYNNEISEKSEIFDDQFSVERPDGSNFTLKIRSTKLEDSAMYFCASRGSPRQGSSYNEQFFGPGTRLTVL.

This clone was counted once. The CDR3, as DNA: TGTGCCAGCAGTCCTCAGGGCCTCACAGATACGCAGTATTTT. Residues: CASSPQGLTDTQYF. The rearrangement links TRBV9 to TRBJ2-3, with a possible D match to TRBD1 (5 bases). Trimming cost V 5 bases and J 2 bases, with 12 bases left between them. This CDR3 spans 14 amino acids. Germline CDR1 reads SGDLS; CDR2 reads YYNGEE.

The chain recombines TRBV7-9 with TRBJ1-2; 7 positions agree with TRBD1. The CDR3 contains 14 residues. The germline CDR1 and CDR2 sequences are SEHNR and FQNEAQ (reference sequence). The V segment lost 5 bases and the J segment 4 bases; nucleotides outside the gene matches: 7. CDR3 amino acids: CASSPTGDPYGYTF. The CDR3 DNA follows: TGTGCCAGCAGCCCTACAGGGGACCCCTATGGCTACACCTTC.

The gene calls are TRBV28 and TRBJ1-5; 8 nucleotides align to TRBD1. The CDR3 sequence is 16 residues long. V gave up 5 bases and J gave up 2 bases; unmatched junction bases: 8. Germline CDR1 MDHEN, CDR2 SYDVKM. This CDR3 reads CASSTSDRGGNQPQHF. The CDR3 coding sequence is TGTGCCAGCAGTACCTCCGACAGGGGAGGCAATCAGCCCCAGCATTTT.

The V and J genes are TRBV7-9 and TRBJ2-2; a weak D match, TRBD1 (6 bases). From germline, CDR1 is SEHNR and CDR2 FQNEAQ (reference sequence). The V end was cut by 5 bases, the J end by 2 bases, with 9 bases between. The CDR3 extends over 14 amino acids. The CDR3 region has the DNA TGTGCCAGCAGCGCACAGGGAAACACCGGGGAGCTGTTTTTT. It translates to CASSAQGNTGELFF.

The chain has TRBV21-1 and TRBJ1-6; the D segment call TRBD1 is taken from the table without a DNA check. TRBV21-1 is assigned pseudogene status. The CDR3 runs to 17 residues. CDR3 sequence (DNA): TGTGCCAGCAGCAAGATGACAAGCAGCTCCTATAATTCACCCCTCCACTTT. This translates into CASSKMTSSSYNSPLHF.

The chain carries TRBV19 and TRBJ2-1; possibly TRBD2 for D (7 bases). Trimming stripped 6 bases from V and 7 bases from J, with 16 bases between. CDR1 and CDR2 from the germline V gene are LNHDA and SQIVND (reference sequence). CDR3 size: 14 residues. The CDR3 protein is CASRLGGAENEQFF. DNA for the CDR3: TGTGCCAGTAGGTTAGGGGGGGCGGAAAATGAGCAGTTCTTC.